This T cell receptor (beta chain) was identified during a study of cytomegalovirus exposure and HLA in healthy donors. The PCR made use of 60 Vbeta and 13 Jbeta primers. Some clones are missing from TCRdb's copy, which holds only in-frame ones; the method was immunoSEQ multiplex PCR. The sample consists of under 250,000 clones, 60% to 80% of them appearing once. Study-wide results and caveats: There were under 200 TCR beta chains listed as cytomegalovirus-associated. Using a false discovery rate of 0.05, a later analysis showed that fewer than 20,000 TCR beta sequences were associated with HLA alleles.

This clone was counted between two and nine times. Antigen: not known. CDR3 length: 15 amino acids. Unmatched junction bases numbered 11, after V lost 7 bases and J lost 2 bases. The germline V gene has CDR1 SGHNT and CDR2 YENEEA. The sequencing sample was made of PBMCs. The J gene is TRBJ2-7, the V gene TRBV11-3; 7 bases are a match to TRBD2. This receptor was taken from a male donor in good health and CMV-seronegative. CDR3 DNA sequence: TGTGCCAGCAACCTGGGGGGGAGGCCACCCTACGAGCAGTACTTC. Translating gives CASNLGGRPPYEQYF.